Below are 18 T cell receptor beta chains sequenced from a single sample in a study of early T cells in non-severe SARS-CoV-2 infection. Via MiXCR, TCRdb re-called the 5' RACE reads, giving one row per CDR3 protein. Among about 59,000 distinct CDR3 sequences listed, about 13% were seen once. The sequencing here drew on whole blood, taken at baseline. Every receptor here comes from an adult who was a healthcare worker with PCR-confirmed SARS-CoV-2 infection or an uninfected control (not recorded which).

The genes are TRBV5-1 and TRBJ2-2; 7 bases map to TRBD1. V lost 2 bases, J lost 4 bases, and 11 bases stayed unmatched. This CDR3 contains 17 residues. CDR1 is SGHRS and CDR2 is YFSETQ in the germline V gene. The CDR3 DNA reads as TGCGCCAGCAGCTTAGAGGCGGCAGGGGGTGCCACCGGGGAGCTGTTTTTT. Translated: CASSLEAAGGATGELFF.

The gene calls are TRBV12-3 or TRBV12-4 and TRBJ1-2; possible D gene TRBD1, 5 bases. The CDR3 contains 14 residues. Trimming left V 6 bases short and J 4 bases short, with 15 bases between. The CDR3 region is CASRLTGTAYGYTF. For the CDR3, the DNA is TGTGCCAGCAGGCTTACGGGGACGGCCTATGGCTACACCTTC.

The sample holds a few counts of this clonotype. The chain has TRBV28 and TRBJ1-2; a possible D gene is TRBD1 (6 bases). This CDR3 has 14 amino acids. Trimming shortened V by 5 bases and J by 4 bases, and 14 bases separated the two germline ends. The germline CDR1 and CDR2 sequences are MDHEN and SYDVKM. CDR3 coding DNA: TGTGCCAGCAGTCCAAGGGGGGGAAGCTATGGCTACACCTTC. It specifies CASSPRGGSYGYTF.

V and J are TRBV9 and TRBJ1-2; 8 nucleotides agree with TRBD1. Germline CDR1 is SGDLS and CDR2 is YYNGEE. The CDR3 length is 13 residues. Losses at the gene ends were 3 bases for V and 7 bases for J; bases not matched to a gene: 5. The CDR3 reads CASSAQGAGGYTF. The CDR3 DNA follows: TGTGCCAGCAGCGCCCAGGGGGCCGGTGGCTACACCTTC.

There are a few counts of this clonotype. The rearrangement links TRBV29-1 to TRBJ2-3, with D maybe TRBD1 (6 bases). Trimming removed 6 bases from V and 2 bases from J, with 18 bases in between. The CDR3 extends over 15 amino acids. Germline assignment: CDR1 SQVTM and CDR2 ANQGSEA. The CDR3 is CSVRQGIQDTDTQYF. CDR3 DNA sequence: TGCAGCGTCCGCCAGGGGATACAGGACACAGATACGCAGTATTTT.

The rearrangement links TRBV6-1 to TRBJ2-1; TRBD2 matches at 8 bases. Germline V lookup: CDR1 MNHNS, CDR2 SASEGT. The CDR3 runs 13 residues. V dropped 6 bases and J dropped 9; count of bases not matched to a gene: 7. This chain's CDR3 is CASRRKREGEQFF. CDR3 in DNA: TGTGCCAGCAGAAGGAAACGGGAGGGTGAGCAGTTCTTC.

The chain couples TRBV5-1 to TRBJ2-4, with D hard to call. The CDR3 has 14 residues. The germline gives CDR1 SGHRS, CDR2 YFSETQ. The germline V and J ends were trimmed by 4 bases and 0 bases, with 8 bases remaining between them. CDR3 sequence reads: CASSASLAKNIQYF. The CDR3 DNA is TGCGCCAGCAGCGCAAGTCTAGCCAAAAACATTCAGTACTTC.

There are a few counts of this clonotype. The rearrangement joins TRBV7-9 to TRBJ2-5; unclear D gene. The V end was cut by 1 base, the J end by 4 bases, with 4 bases between. Germline CDR1 and CDR2: SEHNR and FQNEAQ (reference sequence). The CDR3 covers 12 residues. CDR3 sequence reads: CASSLEAETQYF. DNA of the CDR3: TGTGCCAGCAGCTTAGAGGCAGAGACCCAGTACTTC.

V and J are TRBV12-3 or TRBV12-4 and TRBJ1-1, with D possibly being TRBD1 (6 bases). The CDR3 covers 14 residues. The V end was cut by 6 bases, the J end by 1 base, with 12 bases between. The CDR3 protein is CASRVTGWNTEAFF. The CDR3 DNA reads as TGTGCCAGCAGGGTGACAGGTTGGAACACTGAAGCTTTCTTT.

At least ten counts were recorded for this clonotype. The V call is TRBV6-5, the J call TRBJ2-6; TRBD1 matches at 8 bases. In germline, CDR1 is MNHEY, CDR2 SVGAGI. V trimming: 5 bases; J trimming: 0 bases; junction bases outside the gene matches: 6. This CDR3 is built from 17 residues. The CDR3 is CASSPGTGLSGANVLTF. CDR3 nucleotide sequence: TGTGCCAGCAGTCCCGGGACAGGCCTCTCTGGGGCCAACGTCCTGACTTTC.

The V call is TRBV27, the J call TRBJ2-1; 9 bases align to TRBD2. Germline V gene sequence: CDR1 MNHEY, CDR2 SMNVEV (reference sequence). With 5 bases clipped from V and 1 base from J, the junction kept 3 bases outside the gene matches. The CDR3 spans 15 residues. The CDR3 sequence is CASSPGLASYNEQFF. The CDR3 coding sequence is TGTGCCAGCAGTCCGGGACTAGCTTCCTACAATGAGCAGTTCTTC.

A remark on this clonotype: No conserved phenylalanine or tryptophan ends this CDR3, so it is likely a read error. The chain is built from TRBV12-3 or TRBV12-4 and TRBJ2-1; D not certain. The CDR3 totals 14 residues. V was clipped by 7 bases and J by 0 bases, with 10 bases between them. CDR3 in amino acids: CASTIDSSYNEQFL. DNA for the CDR3: TGTGCCAGCACCATAGATAGCTCCTACAATGAGCAGTTCCTC.

In its sample, this clonotype was seen a few times. The chain recombines TRBV3-1 with TRBJ2-7; 11 bases align to TRBD2. The V segment lost 5 bases and the J segment 3 bases; nucleotides outside the gene matches: 12. The CDR3 covers 17 residues. CDR1 and CDR2 from the germline V gene are LGHDT and YNNKEL (reference sequence). CDR3 nucleotide sequence: TGTGCCAGCAGCTCATCCGCGGGACTAGCGGCGAGCTACGAGCAGTACTTC. Translating it yields CASSSSAGLAASYEQYF.

There are a few counts of this clonotype. CDR3: CATGTGGNNQPQHF. As DNA, the CDR3 is TGTGCCACTGGGACAGGGGGCAACAATCAGCCCCAGCATTTT. V usage is TRBV6-5 and J usage is TRBJ1-5, with 12 bases fitting TRBD1. CDR3 size: 14 residues. V was clipped by 10 bases and J by 3 bases; unmatched bases: 4. The germline CDR1 and CDR2 sequences are MNHEY and SVGAGI.

This clonotype was picked up a small number of times. J is TRBJ2-5 and V is TRBV20-1; maybe TRBD1 (5 bases). CDR1 is DFQATT and CDR2 is SNEGSKA in the germline V gene (reference sequence). V dropped 5 bases and J dropped 4 bases, with 11 bases sitting between them. The CDR3 loop spans 12 amino acids. The CDR3 sequence is CSAPDSRETQYF. The CDR3 nucleotides read TGCAGTGCTCCCGACAGCAGAGAGACCCAGTACTTC.

This clonotype was seen repeatedly, ten times or more. The J gene is TRBJ2-7, the V gene TRBV3-1; 13 nucleotides line up with TRBD2. CDR3 size: 15 residues. V lost 4 bases to trimming and J lost 4 bases; unmatched junction nucleotides: 4. Germline CDR1 and CDR2: LGHDT and YNNKEL (reference sequence). The CDR3 spells CASSPGLAGVYEQYF. The CDR3 DNA is TGTGCCAGCAGCCCAGGACTAGCGGGAGTGTACGAGCAGTACTTC.

In the case of this clonotype: Mismatch with germline at one junction end may stem from a read error. The genes are TRBV9 and TRBJ2-7; possibly TRBD1 for D (6 bases). Germline V CDR1 and CDR2: SGDLS, YYNGEE. CDR3 length: 14 residues. CDR3 amino acids: CASSGRDNSHEQYF. CDR3 nucleotide sequence: TGTGCCAGCAGCGGCCGGGACAACTCCCACGAGCAGTACTTC.

The chain has TRBV24-1 and TRBJ2-1, with a possible D match to TRBD2 (6 bases). The CDR3 spans 16 residues. Germline V gives CDR1 KGHDR, CDR2 SFDVKD. The germline V and J ends were trimmed by 5 bases and 2 bases, with 15 bases remaining between them. For the CDR3, the DNA is TGTGCCACCAGTGGAGGGGAGGACCCCACCTACAATGAGCAGTTCTTC. Translation gives CATSGGEDPTYNEQFF.